This T cell receptor (beta chain) was sequenced for a study of Ad26.COV2.S vaccination and SARS-CoV-2 variants. Study background: Donor participated within the Ad26.COV2.S arm of the COV1001 trial. Ad26.COV2.S shots went into the muscle once or twice, 56 days apart.

With respect to this clone: Its target is unknown.

The study, taken as a whole, reports: Among vaccine recipients, spike-specific TCR breadth exceeded that of placebo recipients.

Assay used: immunoSEQ multiplex PCR; TCRdb lists only in-frame clones, some missing. This table has 300,000 to 500,000 clones, less than 90% appearing once. Germline V gene lookup returns CDR1 LGHDT and CDR2 YNNKEL (reference sequence). Trimming removed 1 base at V and 0 bases at J, with 12 bases between. This CDR3 has 17 amino acids. As to treatment: approximately 18 received Ad26.COV2.S at low or high dose, single or two shots; about 5 received placebo; per-sample allocation not given. It was on day 63 after the first vaccine or placebo injection that samples were taken. The starting material was peripheral blood, obtained in a trial of Ad26.COV2.S vaccine versus placebo. This TCR was sampled from a person between 18 and 60 years old who received the Ad26.COV2.S COVID-19 vaccine or a placebo. The chain uses TRBV3-1 (or the pseudogene TRBV3-2) and TRBJ1-4, with D perhaps matching TRBD1 (5 bases). CDR3 amino acids: CASSQVGGGATNEKLFF. For the CDR3, the DNA is TGTGCCAGCAGCCAAGTGGGGGGGGGTGCAACTAATGAAAAACTGTTTTTT.